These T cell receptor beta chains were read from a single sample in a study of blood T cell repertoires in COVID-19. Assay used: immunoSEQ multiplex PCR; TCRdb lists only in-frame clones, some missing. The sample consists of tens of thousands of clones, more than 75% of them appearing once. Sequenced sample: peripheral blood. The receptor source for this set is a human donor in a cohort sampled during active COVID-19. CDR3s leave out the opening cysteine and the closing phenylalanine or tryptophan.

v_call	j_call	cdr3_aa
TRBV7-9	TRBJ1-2	ASSSYQGASGYT
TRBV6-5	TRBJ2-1	ASSLYGTSRDEQF
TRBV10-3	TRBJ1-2	AISESRDRGNRYGYT
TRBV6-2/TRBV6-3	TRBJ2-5	ASSVVETQY
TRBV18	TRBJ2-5	ASSPAGFGRETQY
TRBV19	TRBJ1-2	ASSIRRSGQADYDYT
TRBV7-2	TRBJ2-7	ASSFEGSYEQY
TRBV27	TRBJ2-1	ASRTGDSYNEQF
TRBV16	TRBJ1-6	ASSQRGNSPLH
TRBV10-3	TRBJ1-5	AISESGGSQPQH
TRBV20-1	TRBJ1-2	SAQGNYGYT
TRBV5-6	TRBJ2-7	ASSKAGDFHYEQY
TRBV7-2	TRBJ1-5	ASSPVGGSNQPQH
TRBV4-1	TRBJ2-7	ASSQLAGTYEQY
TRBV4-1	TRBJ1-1	ASRPYQQGNYAEAF
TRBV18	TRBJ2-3	ASSPPGLAGGYTSTDTQY
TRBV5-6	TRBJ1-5	ASSQWDRESYSNQPQH
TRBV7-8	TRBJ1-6	ASSQPGQIYNSPLH
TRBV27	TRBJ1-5	ASSPNGAGNQPQH
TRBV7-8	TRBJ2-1	ASSLASGPSFSYNEQF
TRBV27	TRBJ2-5	ASSPSSGEYQETQY
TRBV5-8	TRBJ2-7	ASSVRRSSYEQY
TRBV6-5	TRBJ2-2	ASSYSRRGGTGELF
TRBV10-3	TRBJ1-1	AISQGARMNTEAF
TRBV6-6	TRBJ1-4	ASRTPTGTFEKLF
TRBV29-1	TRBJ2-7	SVGSSRGSSYEQY
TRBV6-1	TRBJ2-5	ASSDWGVHETQY
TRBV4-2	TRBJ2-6	ASSQEWGGTGANVLT
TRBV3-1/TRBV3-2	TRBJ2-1	ASSASGGGNYDEQF
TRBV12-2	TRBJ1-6	ASRRSRGGSPLH
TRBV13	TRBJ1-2	ASSLGGSSVYT
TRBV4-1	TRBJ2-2	ASSSRGSGATGELF
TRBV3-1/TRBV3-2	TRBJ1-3	ASSQELGNTIY